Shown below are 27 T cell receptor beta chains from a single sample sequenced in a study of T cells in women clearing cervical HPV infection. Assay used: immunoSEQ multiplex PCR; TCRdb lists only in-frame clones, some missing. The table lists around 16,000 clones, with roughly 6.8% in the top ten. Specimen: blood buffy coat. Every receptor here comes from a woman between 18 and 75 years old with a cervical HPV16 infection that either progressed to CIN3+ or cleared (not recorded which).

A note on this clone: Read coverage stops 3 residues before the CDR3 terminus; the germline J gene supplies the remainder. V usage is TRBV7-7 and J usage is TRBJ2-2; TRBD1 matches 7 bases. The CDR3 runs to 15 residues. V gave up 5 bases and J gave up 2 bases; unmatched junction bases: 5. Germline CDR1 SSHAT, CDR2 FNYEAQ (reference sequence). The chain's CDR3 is CASSTGTVNTGELFF. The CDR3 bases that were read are TGTGCCAGCAGCACCGGGACAGTCAACACCGGGGAG.

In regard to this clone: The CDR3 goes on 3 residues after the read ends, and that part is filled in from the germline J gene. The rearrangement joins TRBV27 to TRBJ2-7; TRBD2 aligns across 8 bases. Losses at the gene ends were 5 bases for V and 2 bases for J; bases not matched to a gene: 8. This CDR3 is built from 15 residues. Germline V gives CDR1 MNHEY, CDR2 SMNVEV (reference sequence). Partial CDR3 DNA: TGTGCCAGCAGTAGATATAGCGGGGCCACCTACGAG. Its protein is CASSRYSGATYE. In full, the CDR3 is CASSRYSGATYEQYF.

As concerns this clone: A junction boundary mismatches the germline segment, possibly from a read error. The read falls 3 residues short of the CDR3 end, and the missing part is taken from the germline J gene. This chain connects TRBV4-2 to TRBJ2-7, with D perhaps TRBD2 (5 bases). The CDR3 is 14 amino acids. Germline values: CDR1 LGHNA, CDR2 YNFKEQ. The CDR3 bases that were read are TGCGCCAGCAGCCAAGATACGTCTAGCAACGAG. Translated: CASSQDTSSNE. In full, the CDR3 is CASSQDTSSNEQYF.

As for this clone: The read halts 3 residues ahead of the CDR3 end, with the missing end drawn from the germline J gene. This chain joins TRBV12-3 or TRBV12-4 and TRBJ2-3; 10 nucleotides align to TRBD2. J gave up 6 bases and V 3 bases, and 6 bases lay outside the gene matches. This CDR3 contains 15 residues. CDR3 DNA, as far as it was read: TGTGCCAGCAGTTTCAAAAGCGGGGGGGCTGATACG. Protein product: CASSFKSGGADT. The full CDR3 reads CASSFKSGGADTQYF.

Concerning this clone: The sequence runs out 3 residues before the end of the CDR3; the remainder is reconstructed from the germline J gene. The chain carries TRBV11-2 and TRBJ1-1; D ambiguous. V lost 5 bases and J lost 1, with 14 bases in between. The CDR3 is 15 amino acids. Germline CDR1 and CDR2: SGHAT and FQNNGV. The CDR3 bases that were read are TGTGCCAGCAGCATGCTTGAGCCGGGGAACACTGAA. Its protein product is CASSMLEPGNTE. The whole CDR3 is CASSMLEPGNTEAFF. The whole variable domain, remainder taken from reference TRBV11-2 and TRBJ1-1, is EAGVAQSPRYKIIEKRQSVAFWCNPISGHATLYWYQQILGQGPKLLIQFQNNGVVDDSQLPKDRFSAERLKGVDSTLKIQPAKLEDSAVYLCASSMLEPGNTEAFFGQGTRLTVV.

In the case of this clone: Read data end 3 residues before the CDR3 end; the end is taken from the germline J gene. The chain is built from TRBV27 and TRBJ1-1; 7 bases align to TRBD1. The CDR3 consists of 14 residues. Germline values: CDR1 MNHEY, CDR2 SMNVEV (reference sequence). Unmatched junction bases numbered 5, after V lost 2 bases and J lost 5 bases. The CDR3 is CASSLDRDATEAFF. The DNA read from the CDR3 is TGTGCCAGCAGTTTAGACAGGGACGCGACTGAA.

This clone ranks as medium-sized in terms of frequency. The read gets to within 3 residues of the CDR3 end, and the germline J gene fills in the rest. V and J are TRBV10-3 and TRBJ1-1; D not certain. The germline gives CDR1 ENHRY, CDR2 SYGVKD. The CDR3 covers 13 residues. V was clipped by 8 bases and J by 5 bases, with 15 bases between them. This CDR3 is CAISGGPGTEAFF. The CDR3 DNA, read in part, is TGTGCCATCTCGGGCGGGCCGGGGACTGAA.

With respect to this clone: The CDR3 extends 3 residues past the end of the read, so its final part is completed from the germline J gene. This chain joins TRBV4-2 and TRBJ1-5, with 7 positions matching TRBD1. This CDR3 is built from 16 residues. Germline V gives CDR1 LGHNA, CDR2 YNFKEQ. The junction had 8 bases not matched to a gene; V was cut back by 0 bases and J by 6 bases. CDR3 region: CASSQEITGVGQPQHF. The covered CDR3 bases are TGTGCCAGCAGCCAAGAAATAACAGGGGTTGGTCAGCCC.

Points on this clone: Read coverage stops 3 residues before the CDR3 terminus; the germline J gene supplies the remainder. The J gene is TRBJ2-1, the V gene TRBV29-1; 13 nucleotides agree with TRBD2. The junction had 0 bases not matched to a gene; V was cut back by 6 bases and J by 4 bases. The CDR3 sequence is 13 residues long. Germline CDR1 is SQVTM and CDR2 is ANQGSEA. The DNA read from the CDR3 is TGCAGCGTGACTAGCGGGGGGTACAATGAG. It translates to CSVTSGGYNE. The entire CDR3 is CSVTSGGYNEQFF.

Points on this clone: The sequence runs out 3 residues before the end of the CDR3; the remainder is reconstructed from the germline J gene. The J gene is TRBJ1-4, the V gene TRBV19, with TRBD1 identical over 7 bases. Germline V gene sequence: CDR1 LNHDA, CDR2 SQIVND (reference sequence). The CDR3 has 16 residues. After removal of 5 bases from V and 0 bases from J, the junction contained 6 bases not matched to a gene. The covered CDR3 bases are TGTGCCAGTAGTGGAACGCAGGGGGCAACTAATGAAAAA. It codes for CASSGTQGATNEK. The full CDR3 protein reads CASSGTQGATNEKLFF. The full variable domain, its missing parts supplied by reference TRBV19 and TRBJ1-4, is DGGITQSPKYLFRKEGQNVTLSCEQNLNHDAMYWYRQDPGQGLRLIYYSQIVNDFQKGDIAEGYSVSREKKESFPLTVTSAQKNPTAFYLCASSGTQGATNEKLFFGSGTQLSVL.

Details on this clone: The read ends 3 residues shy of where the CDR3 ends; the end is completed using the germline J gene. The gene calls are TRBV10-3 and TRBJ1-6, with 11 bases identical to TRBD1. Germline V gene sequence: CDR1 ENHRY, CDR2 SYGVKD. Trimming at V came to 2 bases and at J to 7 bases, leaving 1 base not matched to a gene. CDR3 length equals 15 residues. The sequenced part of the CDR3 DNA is TGTGCCATCAGTGAGGGGACAGGGGGGAATTCACCC. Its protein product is CAISEGTGGNSP. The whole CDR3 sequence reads CAISEGTGGNSPLHF.

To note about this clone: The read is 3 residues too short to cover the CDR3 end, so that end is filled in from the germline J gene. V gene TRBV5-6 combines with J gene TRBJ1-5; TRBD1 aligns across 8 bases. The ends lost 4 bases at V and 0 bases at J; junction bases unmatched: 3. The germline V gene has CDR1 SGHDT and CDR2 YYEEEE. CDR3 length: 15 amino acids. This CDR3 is CASSTTGGSNQPQHF. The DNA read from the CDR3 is TGTGCCAGCAGCACCACAGGGGGTAGCAATCAGCCC.

CDR3 DNA, as far as it was read: TGTGCCAGCAGCGCGACTAGAGAGACC. Its protein is CASSATRET. The whole CDR3 protein is CASSATRETQYF. The V gene is TRBV7-2, the J gene TRBJ2-5, with a possible D match to TRBD2 (6 bases). From the germline J gene comes the end of the CDR3, since the read stops 3 residues before it. Germline CDR1 is SGHTA and CDR2 is FQGNSA. Trimming removed 5 bases at V and 4 bases at J, with 8 bases between. CDR3 size: 12 residues.

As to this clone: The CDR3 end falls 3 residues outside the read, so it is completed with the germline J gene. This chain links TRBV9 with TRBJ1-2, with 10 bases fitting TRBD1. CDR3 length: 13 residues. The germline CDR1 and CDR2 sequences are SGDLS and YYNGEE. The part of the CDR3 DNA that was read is TGTGCCAGCAGCCCTGACAGGGGGCAAGGC. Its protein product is CASSPDRGQG. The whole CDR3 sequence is CASSPDRGQGYTF.

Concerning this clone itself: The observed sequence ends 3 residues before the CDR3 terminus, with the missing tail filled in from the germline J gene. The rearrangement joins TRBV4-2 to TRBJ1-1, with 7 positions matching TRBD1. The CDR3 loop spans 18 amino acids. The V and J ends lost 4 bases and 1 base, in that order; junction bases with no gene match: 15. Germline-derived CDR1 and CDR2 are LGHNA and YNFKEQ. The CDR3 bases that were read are TGTGCCAGCAGCCGACTGGCCGGACAGGCCGCCGGGAACACTGAA. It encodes CASSRLAGQAAGNTE. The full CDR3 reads CASSRLAGQAAGNTEAFF.

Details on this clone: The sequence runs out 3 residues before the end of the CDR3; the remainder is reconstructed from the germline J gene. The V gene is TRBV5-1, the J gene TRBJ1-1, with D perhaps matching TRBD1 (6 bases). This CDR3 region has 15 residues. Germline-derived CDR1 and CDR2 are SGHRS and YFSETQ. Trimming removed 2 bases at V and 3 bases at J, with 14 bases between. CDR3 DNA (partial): TGCGCCAGCAGCTTCGTTGGGGGCGGGTACACTGAA. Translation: CASSFVGGGYTE. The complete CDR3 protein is CASSFVGGGYTEAFF.

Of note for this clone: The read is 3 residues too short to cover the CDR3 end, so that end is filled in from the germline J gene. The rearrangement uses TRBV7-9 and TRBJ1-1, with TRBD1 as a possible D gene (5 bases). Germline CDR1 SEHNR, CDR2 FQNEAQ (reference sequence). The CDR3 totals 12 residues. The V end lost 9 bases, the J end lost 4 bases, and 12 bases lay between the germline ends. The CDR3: CASSREGTEAFF. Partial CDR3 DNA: TGTGCCAGTTCCAGGGAGGGCACTGAA.

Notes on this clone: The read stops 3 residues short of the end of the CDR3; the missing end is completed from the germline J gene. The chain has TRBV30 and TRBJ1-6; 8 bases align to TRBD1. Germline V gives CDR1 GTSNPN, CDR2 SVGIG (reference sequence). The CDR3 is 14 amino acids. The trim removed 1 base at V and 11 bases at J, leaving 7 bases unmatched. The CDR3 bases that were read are TGTGCCTGGAGTGAGGGGACAGGTGGGCCACCC. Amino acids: CAWSEGTGGPP. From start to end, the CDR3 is CAWSEGTGGPPLHF.

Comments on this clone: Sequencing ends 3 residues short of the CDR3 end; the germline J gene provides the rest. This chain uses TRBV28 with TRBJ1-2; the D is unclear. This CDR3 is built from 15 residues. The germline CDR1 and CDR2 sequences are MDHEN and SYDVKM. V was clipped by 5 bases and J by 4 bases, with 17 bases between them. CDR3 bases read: TGTGCCAGCAGTCTCTCACGCCGGTTTGGCTATGGC. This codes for CASSLSRRFGYG. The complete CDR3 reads CASSLSRRFGYGYTF.

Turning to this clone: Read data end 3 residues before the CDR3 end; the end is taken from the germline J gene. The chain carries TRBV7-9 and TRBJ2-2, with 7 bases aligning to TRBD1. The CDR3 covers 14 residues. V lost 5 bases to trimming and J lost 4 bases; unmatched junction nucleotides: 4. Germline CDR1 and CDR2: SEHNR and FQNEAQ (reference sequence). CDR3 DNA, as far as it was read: TGTGCCAGCAGCCCGGACAGGTTCACCGGGGAG. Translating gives CASSPDRFTGE. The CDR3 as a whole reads CASSPDRFTGELFF.

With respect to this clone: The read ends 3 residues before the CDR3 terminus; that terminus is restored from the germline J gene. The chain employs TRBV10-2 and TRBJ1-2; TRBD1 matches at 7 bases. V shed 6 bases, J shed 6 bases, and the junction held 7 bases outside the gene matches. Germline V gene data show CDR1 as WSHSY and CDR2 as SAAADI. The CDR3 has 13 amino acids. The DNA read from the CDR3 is TGCGCCAGCAGACTAGTCGACAGGGATGGC. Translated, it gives CASRLVDRDG. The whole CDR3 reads CASRLVDRDGYTF.

The CDR3 loop is CSASAIAGGSVAKNIQYF. CDR3 DNA (partial): TGCAGTGCTAGCGCCATAGCCGGGGGTTCGGTAGCCAAAAACATT. V is TRBV20-1 and J is TRBJ2-4, with a tentative D call TRBD2 (6 bases). The missing CDR3 end, 3 residues past where the read stops, is filled in from the germline J gene. The germline CDR1 and CDR2 sequences are DFQATT and SNEGSKA (reference sequence). The CDR3 spans 18 residues. V lost 3 bases and J 0 bases, leaving 21 bases between the germline ends.

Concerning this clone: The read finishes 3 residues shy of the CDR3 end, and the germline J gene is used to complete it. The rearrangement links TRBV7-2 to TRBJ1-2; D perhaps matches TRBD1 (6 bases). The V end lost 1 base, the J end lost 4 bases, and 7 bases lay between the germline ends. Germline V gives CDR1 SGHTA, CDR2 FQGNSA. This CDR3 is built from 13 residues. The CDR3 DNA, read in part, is TGTGCCAGCAGCTTAGACAGGGTCTATGGC. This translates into CASSLDRVYG. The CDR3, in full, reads CASSLDRVYGYTF.

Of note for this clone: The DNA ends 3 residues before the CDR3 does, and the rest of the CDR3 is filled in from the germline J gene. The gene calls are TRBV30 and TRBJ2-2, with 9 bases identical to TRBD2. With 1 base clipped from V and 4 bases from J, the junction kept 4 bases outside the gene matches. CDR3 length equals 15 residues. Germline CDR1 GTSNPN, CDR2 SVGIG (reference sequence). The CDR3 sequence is CAWSASGDVTGELFF. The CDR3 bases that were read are TGTGCCTGGAGTGCTAGCGGGGACGTCACCGGGGAG.

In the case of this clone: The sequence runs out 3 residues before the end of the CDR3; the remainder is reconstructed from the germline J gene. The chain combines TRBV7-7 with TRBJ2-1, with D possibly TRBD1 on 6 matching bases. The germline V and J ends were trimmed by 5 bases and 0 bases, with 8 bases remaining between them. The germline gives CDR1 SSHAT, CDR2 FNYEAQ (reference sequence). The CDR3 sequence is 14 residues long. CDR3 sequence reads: CASSPQGSYNEQFF. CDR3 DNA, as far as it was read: TGTGCCAGCAGCCCACAGGGCTCCTACAATGAG.

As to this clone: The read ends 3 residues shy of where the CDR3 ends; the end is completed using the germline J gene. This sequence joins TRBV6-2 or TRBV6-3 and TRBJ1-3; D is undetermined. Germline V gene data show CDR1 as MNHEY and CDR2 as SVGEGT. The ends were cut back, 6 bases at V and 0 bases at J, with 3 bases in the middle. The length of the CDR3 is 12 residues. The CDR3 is CASSRSGNTIYF. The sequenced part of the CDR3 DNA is TGTGCCAGCAGCCGCTCTGGAAACACC.

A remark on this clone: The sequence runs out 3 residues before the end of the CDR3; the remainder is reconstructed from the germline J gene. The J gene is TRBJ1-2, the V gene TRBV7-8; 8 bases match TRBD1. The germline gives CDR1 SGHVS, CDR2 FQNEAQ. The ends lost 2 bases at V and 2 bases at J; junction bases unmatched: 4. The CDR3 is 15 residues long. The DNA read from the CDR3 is TGTGCCAGCAGCTTATCGACAGGGGTAAACTATGGC. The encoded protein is CASSLSTGVNYG. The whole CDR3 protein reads CASSLSTGVNYGYTF.